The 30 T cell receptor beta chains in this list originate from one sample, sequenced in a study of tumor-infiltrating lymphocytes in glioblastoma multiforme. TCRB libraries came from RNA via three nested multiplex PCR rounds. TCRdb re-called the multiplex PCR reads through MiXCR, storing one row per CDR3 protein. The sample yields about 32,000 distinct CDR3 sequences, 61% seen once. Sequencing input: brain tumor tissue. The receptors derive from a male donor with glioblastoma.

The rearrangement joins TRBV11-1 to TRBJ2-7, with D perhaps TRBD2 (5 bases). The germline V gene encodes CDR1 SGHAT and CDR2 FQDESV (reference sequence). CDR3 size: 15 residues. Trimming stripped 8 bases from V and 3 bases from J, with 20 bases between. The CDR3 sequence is CASLSALAAHYEQYF. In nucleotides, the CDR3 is TGTGCCAGCCTCTCTGCCCTAGCTGCACACTACGAGCAGTACTTC.

The CDR3 loop is CASSYSRTGGADTQYF. The CDR3 coding sequence is TGTGCCAGCAGTTACTCGAGGACAGGGGGCGCAGATACGCAGTATTTT. The chain joins TRBV6-5 to TRBJ2-3, with TRBD1 identical over 11 bases. Per germline, CDR1 MNHEY and CDR2 SVGAGI. The CDR3 extends over 16 amino acids. V dropped 0 bases and J dropped 4; count of bases not matched to a gene: 3.

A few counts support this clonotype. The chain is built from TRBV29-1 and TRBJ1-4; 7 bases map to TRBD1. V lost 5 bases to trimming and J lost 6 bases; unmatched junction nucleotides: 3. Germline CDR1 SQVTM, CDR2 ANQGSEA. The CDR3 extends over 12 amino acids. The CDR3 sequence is CSVTQGYEKLFF. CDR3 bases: TGCAGCGTTACACAGGGGTATGAAAAACTGTTTTTT.

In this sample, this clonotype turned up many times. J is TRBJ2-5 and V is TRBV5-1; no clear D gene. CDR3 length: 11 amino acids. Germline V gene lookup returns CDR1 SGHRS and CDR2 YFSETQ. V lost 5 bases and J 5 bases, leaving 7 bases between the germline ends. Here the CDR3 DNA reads TGCGCCAGCAGTTCGGTGGAGACCCAGTACTTC. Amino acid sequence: CASSSVETQYF.

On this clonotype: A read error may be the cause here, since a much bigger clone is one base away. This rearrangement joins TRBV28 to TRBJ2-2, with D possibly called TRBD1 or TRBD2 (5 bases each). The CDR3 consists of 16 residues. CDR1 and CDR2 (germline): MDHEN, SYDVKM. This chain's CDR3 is CASSRQGQSGTGEMFF. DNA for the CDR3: TGTGCCAGCAGCCGCCAAGGGCAGTCAGGGACCGGGGAGATGTTTTTT.

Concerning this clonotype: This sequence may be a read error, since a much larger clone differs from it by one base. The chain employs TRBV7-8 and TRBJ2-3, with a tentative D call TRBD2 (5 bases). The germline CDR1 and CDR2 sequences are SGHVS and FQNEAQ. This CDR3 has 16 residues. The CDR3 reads CDSSLDYRFTTDTQYF. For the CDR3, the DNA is TGTGACAGCAGCCTCGACTACCGTTTTACCACAGATACGCAGTATTTT.

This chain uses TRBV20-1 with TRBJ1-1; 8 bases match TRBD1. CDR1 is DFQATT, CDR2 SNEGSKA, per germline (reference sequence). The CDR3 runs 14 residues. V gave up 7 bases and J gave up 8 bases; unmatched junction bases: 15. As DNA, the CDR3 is TGCAGTGTCTTTCCCAGACAGGGGTCTGACGAAGCTTTCTTT. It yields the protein CSVFPRQGSDEAFF.

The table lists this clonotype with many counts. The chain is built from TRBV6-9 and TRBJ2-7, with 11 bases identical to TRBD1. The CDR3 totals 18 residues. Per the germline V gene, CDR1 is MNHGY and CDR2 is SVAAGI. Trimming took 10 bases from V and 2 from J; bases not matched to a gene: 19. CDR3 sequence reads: CATTLPRTGGGSAYEQYF. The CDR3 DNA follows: TGTGCCACCACACTCCCCCGGACAGGGGGCGGATCTGCCTACGAGCAGTACTTC.

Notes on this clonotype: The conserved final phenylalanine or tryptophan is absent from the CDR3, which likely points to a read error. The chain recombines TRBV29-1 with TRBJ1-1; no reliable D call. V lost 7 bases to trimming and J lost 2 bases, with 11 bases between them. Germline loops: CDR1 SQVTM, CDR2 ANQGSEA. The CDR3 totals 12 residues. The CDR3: CSAGRGNTEAFL. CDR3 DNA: TGCAGCGCTGGCCGGGGTAACACTGAAGCTTTCTTA.

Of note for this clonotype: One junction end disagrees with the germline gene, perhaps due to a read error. Here the CDR3 reads CASSLVWGGAGELFF. CDR3 sequence (DNA): TGTGCCAGTAGCTTAGTTTGGGGAGGGGCCGGGGAGCTGTTTTTT. The chain is built from TRBV11-2 and TRBJ2-2, with 7 bases lining up with TRBD2. CDR1 SGHAT and CDR2 FQNNGV come from the germline V gene. The CDR3 has 15 residues.

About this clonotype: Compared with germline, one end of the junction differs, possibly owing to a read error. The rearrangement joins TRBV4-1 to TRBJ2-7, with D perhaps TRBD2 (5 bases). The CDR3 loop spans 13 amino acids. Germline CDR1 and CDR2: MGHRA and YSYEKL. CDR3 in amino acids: CASSRGLAVEPYF. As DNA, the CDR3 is TGCGCCAGCAGCCGAGGGCTCGCAGTCGAGCCGTACTTC.

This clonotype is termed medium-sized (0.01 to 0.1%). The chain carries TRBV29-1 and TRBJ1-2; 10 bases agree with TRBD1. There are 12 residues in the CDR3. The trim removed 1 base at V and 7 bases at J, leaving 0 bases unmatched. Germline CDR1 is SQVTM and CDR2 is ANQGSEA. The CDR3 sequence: CSVEGTGGGYTF. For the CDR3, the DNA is TGCAGCGTTGAAGGGACAGGGGGTGGCTACACCTTC.

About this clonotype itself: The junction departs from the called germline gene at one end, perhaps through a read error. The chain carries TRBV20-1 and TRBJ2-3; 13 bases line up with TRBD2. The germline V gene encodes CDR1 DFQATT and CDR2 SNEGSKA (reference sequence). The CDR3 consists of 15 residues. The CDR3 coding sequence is TGCAGTACTAGCGGACTAGCGGGAGTCGCGGTTACGCAGTATTTT. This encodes CSTSGLAGVAVTQYF.

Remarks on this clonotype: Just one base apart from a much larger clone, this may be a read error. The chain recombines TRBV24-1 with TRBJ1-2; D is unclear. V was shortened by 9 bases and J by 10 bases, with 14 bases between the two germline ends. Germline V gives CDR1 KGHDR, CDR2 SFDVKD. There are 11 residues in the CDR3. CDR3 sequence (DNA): TGTGCCACCGGACGTGGGGAGGCCTACACCTTC. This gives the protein CATGRGEAYTF.

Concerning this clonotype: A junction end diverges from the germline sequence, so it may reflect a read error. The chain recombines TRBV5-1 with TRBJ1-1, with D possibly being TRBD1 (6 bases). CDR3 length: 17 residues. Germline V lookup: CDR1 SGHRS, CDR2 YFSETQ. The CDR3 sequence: CASRAGGALWMKTEAFF. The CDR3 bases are TGCGCCAGCCGTGCGGGGGGGGCGTTGTGGATGAAAACTGAAGCTTTCTTT.

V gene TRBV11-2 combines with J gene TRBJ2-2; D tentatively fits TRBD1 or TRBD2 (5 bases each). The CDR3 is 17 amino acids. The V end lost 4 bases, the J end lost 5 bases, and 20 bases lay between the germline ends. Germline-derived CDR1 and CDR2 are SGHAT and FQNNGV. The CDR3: CASSSRVQGQKTGELFF. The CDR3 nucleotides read TGTGCCAGCAGCTCGAGGGTTCAGGGTCAGAAGACCGGGGAGCTGTTTTTT. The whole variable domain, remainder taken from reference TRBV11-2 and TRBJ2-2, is EAGVAQSPRYKIIEKRQSVAFWCNPISGHATLYWYQQILGQGPKLLIQFQNNGVVDDSQLPKDRFSAERLKGVDSTLKIQPAKLEDSAVYLCASSSRVQGQKTGELFFGEGSRLTVL.

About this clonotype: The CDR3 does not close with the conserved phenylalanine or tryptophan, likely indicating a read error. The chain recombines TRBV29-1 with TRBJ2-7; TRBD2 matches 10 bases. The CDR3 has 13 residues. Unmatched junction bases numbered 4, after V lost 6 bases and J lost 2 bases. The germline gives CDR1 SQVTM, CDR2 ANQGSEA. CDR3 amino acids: CSVGTSATYEQYL. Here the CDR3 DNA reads TGCAGCGTCGGGACTAGCGCGACCTACGAGCAGTACCTC.

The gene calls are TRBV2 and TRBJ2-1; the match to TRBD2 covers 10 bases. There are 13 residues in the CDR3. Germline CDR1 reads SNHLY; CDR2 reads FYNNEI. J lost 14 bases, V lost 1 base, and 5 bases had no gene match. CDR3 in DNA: TGTGCCAGCAGTGAAGTGCTAGCGGGGGCCGAGTTCTTC. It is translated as CASSEVLAGAEFF.

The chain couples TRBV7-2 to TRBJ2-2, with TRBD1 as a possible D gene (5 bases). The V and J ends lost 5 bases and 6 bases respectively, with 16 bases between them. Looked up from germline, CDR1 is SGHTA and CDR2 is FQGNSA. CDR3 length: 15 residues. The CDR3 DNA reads TGTGCCAGCAGCCCCAGGAGTGGGGCCCCCGGGGAGCTGTTTTTT. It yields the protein CASSPRSGAPGELFF.

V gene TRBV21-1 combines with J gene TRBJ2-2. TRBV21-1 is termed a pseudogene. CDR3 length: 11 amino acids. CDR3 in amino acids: CASSPNGELFF. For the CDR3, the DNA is TGTGCCAGCAGTCCAAACGGGGAGCTGTTTTTT.

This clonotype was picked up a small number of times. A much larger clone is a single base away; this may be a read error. CDR3 region: CASSPGGANEQFF. Written as DNA, the CDR3 is TGTGCCAGCAGCCCCGGGGGGGCCAATGAGCAGTTCTTC. The chain couples TRBV7-9 to TRBJ2-1; TRBD2 matches at 8 bases. J was trimmed by 6 bases and V by 5 bases; bases with no gene match: 3. The length of the CDR3 is 13 residues. The germline V gene encodes CDR1 SEHNR and CDR2 FQNEAQ (reference sequence).

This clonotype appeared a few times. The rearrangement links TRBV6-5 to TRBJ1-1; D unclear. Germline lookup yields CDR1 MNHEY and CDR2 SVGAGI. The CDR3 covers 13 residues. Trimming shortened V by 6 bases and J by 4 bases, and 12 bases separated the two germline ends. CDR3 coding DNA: TGTGCCAGCAGCCCCTACAGTAGCACTGAAGCTTTCTTT. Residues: CASSPYSSTEAFF.

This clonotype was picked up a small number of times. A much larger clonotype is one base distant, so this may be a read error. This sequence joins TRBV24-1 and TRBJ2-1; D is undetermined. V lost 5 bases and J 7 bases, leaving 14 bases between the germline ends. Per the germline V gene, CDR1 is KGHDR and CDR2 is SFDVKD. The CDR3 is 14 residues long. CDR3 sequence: CATSGACIFNEQFF. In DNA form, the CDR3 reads TGTGCCACCAGTGGAGCGTGCATCTTTAATGAGCAGTTCTTC.

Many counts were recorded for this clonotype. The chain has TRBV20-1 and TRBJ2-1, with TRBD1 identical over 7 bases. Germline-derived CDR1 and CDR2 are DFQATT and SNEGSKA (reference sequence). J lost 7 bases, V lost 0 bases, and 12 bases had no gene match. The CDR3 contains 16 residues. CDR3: CSARDPGTAIQNEQFF. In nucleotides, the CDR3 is TGCAGTGCTAGAGACCCCGGGACAGCCATTCAGAATGAGCAGTTCTTC.

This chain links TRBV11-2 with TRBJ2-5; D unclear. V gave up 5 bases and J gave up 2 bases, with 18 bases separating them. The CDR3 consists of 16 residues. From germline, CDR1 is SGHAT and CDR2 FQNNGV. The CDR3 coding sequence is TGTGCCAGCAGCCTTAGTGGGTCGAGAGTTCAAGAGACCCAGTACTTC. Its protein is CASSLSGSRVQETQYF. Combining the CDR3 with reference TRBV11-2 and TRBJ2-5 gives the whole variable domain EAGVAQSPRYKIIEKRQSVAFWCNPISGHATLYWYQQILGQGPKLLIQFQNNGVVDDSQLPKDRFSAERLKGVDSTLKIQPAKLEDSAVYLCASSLSGSRVQETQYFGPGTRLLVL.

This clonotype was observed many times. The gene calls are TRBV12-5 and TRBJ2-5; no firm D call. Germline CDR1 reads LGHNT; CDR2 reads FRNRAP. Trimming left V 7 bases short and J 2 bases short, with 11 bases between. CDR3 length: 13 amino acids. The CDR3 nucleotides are TGTGCTAGTGCCAAGGACGGACAAGAGACCCAGTACTTC. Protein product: CASAKDGQETQYF.

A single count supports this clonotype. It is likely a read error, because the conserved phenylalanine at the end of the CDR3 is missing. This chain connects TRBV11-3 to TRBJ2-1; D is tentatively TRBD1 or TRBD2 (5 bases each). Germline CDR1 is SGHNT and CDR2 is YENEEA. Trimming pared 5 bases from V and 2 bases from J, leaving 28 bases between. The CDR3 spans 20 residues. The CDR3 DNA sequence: TGTGCCAGCAGCGGAGGATCTAACGGGTTAAGTTCGGGACCCTACAATGAGCAGTTCTCC. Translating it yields CASSGGSNGLSSGPYNEQFS.

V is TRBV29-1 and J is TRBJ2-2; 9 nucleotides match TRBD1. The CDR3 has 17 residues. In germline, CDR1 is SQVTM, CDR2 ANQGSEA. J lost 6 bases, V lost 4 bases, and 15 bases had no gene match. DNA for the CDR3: TGCAGCGTTGGAACCGGGACAGGGTACGAACGCGCCGGGGAGCTGTTTTTT. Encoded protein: CSVGTGTGYERAGELFF.

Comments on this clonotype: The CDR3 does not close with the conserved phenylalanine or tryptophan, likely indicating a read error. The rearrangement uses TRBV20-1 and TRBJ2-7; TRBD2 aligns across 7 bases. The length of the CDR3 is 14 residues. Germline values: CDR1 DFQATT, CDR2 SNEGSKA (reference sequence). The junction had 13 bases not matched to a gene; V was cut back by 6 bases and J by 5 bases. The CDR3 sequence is CSATTREFGHEQYY. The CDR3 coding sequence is TGCAGTGCCACGACGCGGGAGTTCGGGCACGAGCAGTACTAC.

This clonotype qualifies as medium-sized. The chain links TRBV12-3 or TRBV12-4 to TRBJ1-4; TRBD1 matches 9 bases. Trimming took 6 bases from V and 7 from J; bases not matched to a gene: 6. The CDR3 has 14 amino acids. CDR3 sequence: CASSRQGGSEKLFF. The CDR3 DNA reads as TGTGCCAGCAGCCGACAGGGGGGTTCTGAAAAACTGTTTTTT.